The rows below give T cell receptor beta chains drawn from one sample of a study of T cell responses to AZD1222 COVID-19 vaccine. Clones were read by immunoSEQ multiplex PCR, and TCRdb kept only the in-frame ones, dropping some. The sample comprises some 140,000 clones, about 88% of which are singletons, and 3% to 3.5% rests with the top ten. The specimen was peripheral blood, collected on day 0 of AZD1222 vaccination. These receptors all stem from an adult in good health. The CDR3 runs from the conserved cysteine through the conserved F or W. The D gene is left open where the match is weak. Rows give clone size only sometimes, using once, few, many, or a class for an expanded clone.

CDR3nt: TGTGCCAGCATGAGGGACGGCCAACTTACCTACGAGCAGTACTTC; CDR3aa: CASMRDGQLTYEQYF; d_gene: NA; v_gene: TRBV5-5; j_gene: TRBJ2-7; abundance: NA
CDR3nt: TGTGCCAGCAGTGAAACCGGGGGGCAAGGCTATGGCTACACCTTC; CDR3aa: CASSETGGQGYGYTF; d_gene: NA; v_gene: TRBV6-1; j_gene: TRBJ1-2; abundance: once
CDR3nt: TGTGCCAGCAGAGGTGGAGGAAAATACGAGCAGTACTTC; CDR3aa: CASRGGGKYEQYF; d_gene: NA; v_gene: TRBV2; j_gene: TRBJ2-7; abundance: NA
CDR3nt: TGTGCCAGCTCCCAGGGACAGGGGGCCTCTTACGAGCAGTACTTC; CDR3aa: CASSQGQGASYEQYF; d_gene: TRBD1; v_gene: TRBV18; j_gene: TRBJ2-7; abundance: NA
CDR3nt: TGTGCCAGCAGCTTAGCGGGACAGGGGATCTACGAGCAGTACTTC; CDR3aa: CASSLAGQGIYEQYF; d_gene: TRBD1; v_gene: TRBV7-4; j_gene: TRBJ2-7; abundance: few
CDR3nt: TGTGCCAGCTCACCAAGACAGGGTATGAACACTGAAGCTTTCTTT; CDR3aa: CASSPRQGMNTEAFF; d_gene: TRBD1; v_gene: TRBV18; j_gene: TRBJ1-1; abundance: NA
CDR3nt: TGTGCCAGCTCACCACGGACAGACCCCATGAACACTGAAGCTTTCTTT; CDR3aa: CASSPRTDPMNTEAFF; d_gene: NA; v_gene: TRBV18; j_gene: TRBJ1-1; abundance: NA
CDR3nt: TGTGCCAGCAGCTCGACCGGACAGTATCACGAGCAGTACTTC; CDR3aa: CASSSTGQYHEQYF; d_gene: NA; v_gene: TRBV5-5; j_gene: TRBJ2-7; abundance: NA
CDR3nt: TGCGCCAGCAGCCACCCCCTCCGGACACGAAACAACTACGAGCAGTACTTC; CDR3aa: CASSHPLRTRNNYEQYF; d_gene: NA; v_gene: TRBV4-1; j_gene: TRBJ2-7; abundance: few
CDR3nt: TGTGCCAGCTCACCATCAGGGGGGGGAACAGATACGCAGTATTTT; CDR3aa: CASSPSGGGTDTQYF; d_gene: NA; v_gene: TRBV18; j_gene: TRBJ2-3; abundance: NA
CDR3nt: TGTGCCAGCAGTTACTCGACAGGTGGCTACACCTTC; CDR3aa: CASSYSTGGYTF; d_gene: NA; v_gene: TRBV6-2/TRBV6-3; j_gene: TRBJ1-2; abundance: once
CDR3nt: TGCGCCAGCAGCCCGCTCGGCGGGGAGCAAGAGACCCAGTACTTC; CDR3aa: CASSPLGGEQETQYF; d_gene: NA; v_gene: TRBV5-1; j_gene: TRBJ2-5; abundance: NA
CDR3nt: TGTGCCAGCAGTTCCCCCTTCGTAGCCACTGAAGCTTTCTTT; CDR3aa: CASSSPFVATEAFF; d_gene: NA; v_gene: TRBV28; j_gene: TRBJ1-1; abundance: NA
CDR3nt: TGTGCCAGCAGTGATCCAGGGGGCCGTAACTATGGCTACACCTTC; CDR3aa: CASSDPGGRNYGYTF; d_gene: TRBD1; v_gene: TRBV25-1; j_gene: TRBJ1-2; abundance: NA
CDR3nt: TGTGCCAGCAGCTTAGACAGCGAGCAGTACTTC; CDR3aa: CASSLDSEQYF; d_gene: NA; v_gene: TRBV7-9; j_gene: TRBJ2-7; abundance: NA
CDR3nt: TGTGCCAGCAGCCAAGGTACTAGCGGGGGCCCAACCTTC; CDR3aa: CASSQGTSGGPTF; d_gene: TRBD2; v_gene: TRBV3-1/TRBV3-2; j_gene: TRBJ2-4; abundance: NA
CDR3nt: TGTGCCAGTAGTACCCAAGGTGGGGGATCGGCTTTCTTT; CDR3aa: CASSTQGGGSAFF; d_gene: NA; v_gene: TRBV19; j_gene: TRBJ1-1; abundance: once
CDR3nt: TGTGCCAGCAGCTTAGGGGGCGGGCCGTTCGGAGAGACCCAGTACTTC; CDR3aa: CASSLGGGPFGETQYF; d_gene: NA; v_gene: TRBV7-2; j_gene: TRBJ2-5; abundance: NA
CDR3nt: TGTGCCAGCAGCTCACGACAAGGACAGGGGGATGGCTACACCTTC; CDR3aa: CASSSRQGQGDGYTF; d_gene: TRBD1; v_gene: TRBV7-9; j_gene: TRBJ1-2; abundance: NA
CDR3nt: TGTGCCAGCTCACGACAGGGAGTAGACTTAGCCAAAAACATTCAGTACTTC; CDR3aa: CASSRQGVDLAKNIQYF; d_gene: TRBD1; v_gene: TRBV18; j_gene: TRBJ2-4; abundance: NA
CDR3nt: TGTGCCAGCAGCCAAGAATTCGGGGGCGGCTATGGCTGCACCTTC; CDR3aa: CASSQEFGGGYGCTF; d_gene: NA; v_gene: TRBV3-1/TRBV3-2; j_gene: TRBJ1-2; abundance: NA
CDR3nt: TGTGCCAGCAGTGTTAACAGGGAGAATATCCACGAGCAGTACTTC; CDR3aa: CASSVNRENIHEQYF; d_gene: NA; v_gene: TRBV2; j_gene: TRBJ2-7; abundance: many
CDR3nt: TGTGCCAGCAGCTACAGGGGCGACAACACTGAAGCTTTCTTT; CDR3aa: CASSYRGDNTEAFF; d_gene: TRBD1; v_gene: TRBV11-2; j_gene: TRBJ1-1; abundance: NA
CDR3nt: TGTGCCAGCAGCCCAGGACATACTGTCTACGAGCAGTACTTC; CDR3aa: CASSPGHTVYEQYF; d_gene: NA; v_gene: TRBV7-2; j_gene: TRBJ2-7; abundance: NA
CDR3nt: TGTGCCAGCGGTAGGACAGGGGGCTACGAGCAGTACTTC; CDR3aa: CASGRTGGYEQYF; d_gene: TRBD1; v_gene: TRBV2; j_gene: TRBJ2-7; abundance: NA
CDR3nt: TGTGCCAGCAGCCGTCGGGACAGTGTTTCGGGGTCACCCCTCCACTTT; CDR3aa: CASSRRDSVSGSPLHF; d_gene: TRBD1; v_gene: TRBV5-8; j_gene: TRBJ1-6; abundance: NA
CDR3nt: TGTGCCACTGCGACAGGGGGATCTGGAAACACCATATATTTT; CDR3aa: CATATGGSGNTIYF; d_gene: TRBD1; v_gene: TRBV6-5; j_gene: TRBJ1-3; abundance: few
CDR3nt: TGTGCCAGCAGCCAGGGGGGGCTAGCGGGGACCGACGAGCAGTACTTC; CDR3aa: CASSQGGLAGTDEQYF; d_gene: TRBD2; v_gene: TRBV7-9; j_gene: TRBJ2-7; abundance: NA
CDR3nt: TGTGCCAGCAGCTTAGGGGCGGGGGCGCCCCAGGCCCAGTACTTC; CDR3aa: CASSLGAGAPQAQYF; d_gene: NA; v_gene: TRBV7-2; j_gene: TRBJ2-5; abundance: NA
CDR3nt: TGTGCCAGCAGCTTGGACAGGTCCTCCGGGGAGCTGTTTTTT; CDR3aa: CASSLDRSSGELFF; d_gene: TRBD1; v_gene: TRBV11-1; j_gene: TRBJ2-2; abundance: NA
CDR3nt: TGTGCCAGCAGCCAAGACATTAGCACAGATACGCAGTATTTT; CDR3aa: CASSQDISTDTQYF; d_gene: NA; v_gene: TRBV4-2; j_gene: TRBJ2-3; abundance: NA
CDR3nt: TGTGCCAGCAGCTTATACGGGGGGGCCTACAATGAGCAGTTCTTC; CDR3aa: CASSLYGGAYNEQFF; d_gene: TRBD2; v_gene: TRBV7-3; j_gene: TRBJ2-1; abundance: NA
CDR3nt: TGCGCCAGCAGCGGAATGGACAGGCGCGGCACTGAAGCTTTCTTT; CDR3aa: CASSGMDRRGTEAFF; d_gene: TRBD1; v_gene: TRBV4-3; j_gene: TRBJ1-1; abundance: NA
CDR3nt: TGTGCCAGCAGTTTTGGCGACACCGCGGGCACAGATACGCAGTATTTT; CDR3aa: CASSFGDTAGTDTQYF; d_gene: NA; v_gene: TRBV6-2/TRBV6-3; j_gene: TRBJ2-3; abundance: NA
CDR3nt: TGTGCCAGCAGCCCAGGGACCCTCGGGTCCGGGGAGCTGTTTTTT; CDR3aa: CASSPGTLGSGELFF; d_gene: NA; v_gene: TRBV3-1/TRBV3-2; j_gene: TRBJ2-2; abundance: NA
CDR3nt: TGTGCCACCAGCAGAGACCCTAGCTCCTACAATGAGCAGTTCTTC; CDR3aa: CATSRDPSSYNEQFF; d_gene: NA; v_gene: TRBV15; j_gene: TRBJ2-1; abundance: NA
CDR3nt: TGCGCCAGCAGCTTGACAGGCCTCATGGCGAATGAGCAGTTCTTC; CDR3aa: CASSLTGLMANEQFF; d_gene: NA; v_gene: TRBV5-1; j_gene: TRBJ2-1; abundance: NA
CDR3nt: TGTGCCAGTAGTATGGGCACAGATACGCAGTATTTT; CDR3aa: CASSMGTDTQYF; d_gene: NA; v_gene: TRBV19; j_gene: TRBJ2-3; abundance: NA
CDR3nt: TGCGCCAGCAGCCAAGATGACCCCGGGAGCATTGGAAACACCATATATTTT; CDR3aa: CASSQDDPGSIGNTIYF; d_gene: NA; v_gene: TRBV4-1; j_gene: TRBJ1-3; abundance: few
CDR3nt: TGTGCCAGCAGCATCTCCGGGACTAGCGCCTACGAGCAGTACTTC; CDR3aa: CASSISGTSAYEQYF; d_gene: TRBD2; v_gene: TRBV7-9; j_gene: TRBJ2-7; abundance: NA
CDR3nt: TGTGCCACCAGCAGATATAGCAATCAGCCCCAGCATTTT; CDR3aa: CATSRYSNQPQHF; d_gene: NA; v_gene: TRBV15; j_gene: TRBJ1-5; abundance: NA
CDR3nt: TGTGCCAGCAGCGTAGCGACAGGGCGGCAAGAAAAACTGTTTTTT; CDR3aa: CASSVATGRQEKLFF; d_gene: TRBD1; v_gene: TRBV9; j_gene: TRBJ1-4; abundance: NA
CDR3nt: TGCGCCAGCAGCCAAGATGTCGGGGCCAGTGAGCAGTTCTTC; CDR3aa: CASSQDVGASEQFF; d_gene: NA; v_gene: TRBV4-3; j_gene: TRBJ2-1; abundance: NA
CDR3nt: TGTGCCAGCAGTTCCAGCCCAAAACAGGGTAGCTATGGCTACACCTTC; CDR3aa: CASSSSPKQGSYGYTF; d_gene: NA; v_gene: TRBV28; j_gene: TRBJ1-2; abundance: once
CDR3nt: TGTGCCAGCAGTAGAACAGGGCTCAGTGACTATGGCTACACCTTC; CDR3aa: CASSRTGLSDYGYTF; d_gene: NA; v_gene: TRBV6-5; j_gene: TRBJ1-2; abundance: NA
CDR3nt: TGTGCCAGCAGCTTAGTTCGATACACTGAAGCTTTCTTT; CDR3aa: CASSLVRYTEAFF; d_gene: NA; v_gene: TRBV7-2; j_gene: TRBJ1-1; abundance: NA